The rows below give T cell receptor beta chains drawn from one sample of a study of T cell responses to AZD1222 COVID-19 vaccine. Clones were read by immunoSEQ multiplex PCR, and TCRdb kept only the in-frame ones, dropping some. The sample consists of 130,000 to 150,000 clones, roughly 90% of them appearing once. This sample comprised peripheral blood, obtained 28 days after the second AZD1222 dose. The source is an adult who received the AZD1222 COVID-19 vaccine. CDR3s include the opening cysteine and the closing phenylalanine or tryptophan. Fields, in order: D gene, clone size, J gene, V gene, CDR3 protein, CDR3 DNA. D genes are given only for firm matches. Not every row has a clone size; where given, it reads once, few, many or a size class.

d_gene: -
abundance: once
j_gene: TRBJ1-1
v_gene: TRBV12-3/TRBV12-4
CDR3aa: CASSWETEAFF
CDR3nt: TGTGCCAGCAGTTGGGAGACTGAAGCTTTCTTT

d_gene: TRBD1
abundance: once
j_gene: TRBJ1-3
v_gene: TRBV6-1
CDR3aa: CASSEWGQRSSGNTIYF
CDR3nt: TGTGCCAGCAGTGAATGGGGACAGAGAAGCTCTGGAAACACCATATATTTT

d_gene: -
abundance: -
j_gene: TRBJ1-6
v_gene: TRBV11-3
CDR3aa: CASSRVNNSPLHF
CDR3nt: TGTGCCAGCAGCAGAGTGAATAATTCACCCCTCCACTTT

d_gene: -
abundance: -
j_gene: TRBJ1-6
v_gene: TRBV5-5
CDR3aa: CASSSFRPGTVYNSPLHF
CDR3nt: TGTGCCAGCAGCTCTTTCCGACCCGGGACCGTGTATAATTCACCCCTCCACTTT

d_gene: TRBD1
abundance: -
j_gene: TRBJ1-2
v_gene: TRBV6-5
CDR3aa: CASSYSTGEDYGYTF
CDR3nt: TGTGCCAGCAGTTACTCGACAGGGGAGGACTATGGCTACACCTTC

d_gene: TRBD1
abundance: -
j_gene: TRBJ1-4
v_gene: TRBV25-1
CDR3aa: CASSESQGGWSNEKLFF
CDR3nt: TGTGCCAGCAGTGAATCCCAGGGGGGGTGGTCTAATGAAAAACTGTTTTTT

d_gene: TRBD1
abundance: -
j_gene: TRBJ1-2
v_gene: TRBV6-5
CDR3aa: CASSYSWTGANYGYTF
CDR3nt: TGTGCCAGCAGTTACTCTTGGACAGGAGCTAACTATGGCTACACCTTC

d_gene: -
abundance: once
j_gene: TRBJ1-2
v_gene: TRBV28
CDR3aa: CAITNPKGSRIPYGYTF
CDR3nt: TGTGCCATCACCAATCCAAAGGGTTCCCGAATACCCTATGGCTACACCTTC

d_gene: -
abundance: -
j_gene: TRBJ2-5
v_gene: TRBV7-3
CDR3aa: CASSPSGPAQYF
CDR3nt: TGTGCCAGCAGCCCTTCGGGCCCTGCCCAGTACTTC

d_gene: -
abundance: -
j_gene: TRBJ2-1
v_gene: TRBV4-2
CDR3aa: CASSQDLASYNEQFF
CDR3nt: TGTGCCAGCAGCCAAGATCTAGCCTCCTACAATGAGCAGTTCTTC

d_gene: -
abundance: -
j_gene: TRBJ2-3
v_gene: TRBV6-4
CDR3aa: CASSEARGDTQYF
CDR3nt: TGTGCCAGCAGTGAGGCGAGGGGAGATACGCAGTATTTT

d_gene: -
abundance: -
j_gene: TRBJ2-3
v_gene: TRBV29-1
CDR3aa: CSVGGGERDTQYF
CDR3nt: TGCAGCGTTGGGGGGGGCGAGAGGGATACGCAGTATTTT

d_gene: TRBD1
abundance: -
j_gene: TRBJ2-1
v_gene: TRBV5-5
CDR3aa: CASSLGTGVDGEQFF
CDR3nt: TGTGCCAGCAGCCTGGGGACAGGGGTTGATGGTGAGCAGTTCTTC

d_gene: TRBD2
abundance: -
j_gene: TRBJ2-3
v_gene: TRBV7-9
CDR3aa: CASTREGVTDTQYF
CDR3nt: TGTGCCAGCACCCGGGAGGGTGTCACAGATACGCAGTATTTT

d_gene: TRBD2
abundance: -
j_gene: TRBJ2-5
v_gene: TRBV4-1
CDR3aa: CASSRGLVETQYF
CDR3nt: TGCGCCAGCAGCAGAGGACTAGTCGAGACCCAGTACTTC

d_gene: TRBD1
abundance: -
j_gene: TRBJ1-3
v_gene: TRBV27
CDR3aa: CASSFRQGGNTIYF
CDR3nt: TGTGCCAGCAGTTTTCGACAGGGTGGAAACACCATATATTTT

d_gene: TRBD1
abundance: -
j_gene: TRBJ1-6
v_gene: TRBV12-3/TRBV12-4
CDR3aa: CASSLEGQSPLHF
CDR3nt: TGTGCCAGCAGTTTAGAGGGACAGTCACCCCTCCACTTT

d_gene: -
abundance: -
j_gene: TRBJ2-2
v_gene: TRBV7-3
CDR3aa: CASSLSSGELFF
CDR3nt: TGTGCCAGCAGCTTAAGCTCCGGGGAGCTGTTTTTT

d_gene: -
abundance: -
j_gene: TRBJ2-3
v_gene: TRBV9
CDR3aa: CASSPLSTGDTQYF
CDR3nt: TGTGCCAGCAGCCCCCTTTCGACAGGAGATACGCAGTATTTT

d_gene: -
abundance: -
j_gene: TRBJ1-2
v_gene: TRBV6-5
CDR3aa: CASSTGYGYTF
CDR3nt: TGTGCCAGCAGTACCGGTTATGGCTACACCTTC

d_gene: -
abundance: -
j_gene: TRBJ2-1
v_gene: TRBV15
CDR3aa: CATSRDYSYNEQFF
CDR3nt: TGTGCCACCAGCAGAGATTACTCCTACAATGAGCAGTTCTTC

d_gene: -
abundance: -
j_gene: TRBJ2-7
v_gene: TRBV11-1
CDR3aa: CASSLTQQGGLSF
CDR3nt: TGTGCCAGCAGCTTAACCCAACAGGGGGGGCTCTCATTC

d_gene: -
abundance: -
j_gene: TRBJ2-7
v_gene: TRBV21-1
CDR3aa: CASSITLRYF
CDR3nt: TGTGCCAGCAGCATCACCCTCCGTTACTTC

d_gene: -
abundance: once
j_gene: TRBJ1-3
v_gene: TRBV6-5
CDR3aa: CASSYSVGRGNTIYF
CDR3nt: TGTGCCAGCAGTTACTCCGTCGGCAGAGGAAACACCATATATTTT

d_gene: TRBD1
abundance: -
j_gene: TRBJ2-7
v_gene: TRBV9
CDR3aa: CASSAPGQENYEQYF
CDR3nt: TGTGCCAGCAGCGCCCCTGGACAGGAGAACTACGAGCAGTACTTC

d_gene: TRBD1
abundance: -
j_gene: TRBJ1-5
v_gene: TRBV28
CDR3aa: CASSLVGTALNQPQHF
CDR3nt: TGTGCCAGCAGTTTAGTCGGGACAGCCCTCAATCAGCCCCAGCATTTT

d_gene: TRBD2
abundance: once
j_gene: TRBJ2-3
v_gene: TRBV18
CDR3aa: CASSLFSPSGNTDTQYF
CDR3nt: TGTGCCAGCTCACTTTTTTCTCCTAGCGGGAACACAGATACGCAGTATTTT

d_gene: TRBD2
abundance: -
j_gene: TRBJ2-7
v_gene: TRBV3-1/TRBV3-2
CDR3aa: CASSQAASGYSYEQYF
CDR3nt: TGTGCCAGCAGCCAAGCCGCTAGCGGGTACTCCTACGAGCAGTACTTC

d_gene: TRBD1
abundance: -
j_gene: TRBJ2-4
v_gene: TRBV3-1/TRBV3-2
CDR3aa: CASSHTGENIQYF
CDR3nt: TGTGCCAGCAGCCATACAGGGGAGAACATTCAGTACTTC

d_gene: -
abundance: -
j_gene: TRBJ1-1
v_gene: TRBV5-1
CDR3aa: CASSFRPSMNTEAFF
CDR3nt: TGCGCCAGCAGTTTCCGACCGAGCATGAACACTGAAGCTTTCTTT

d_gene: -
abundance: -
j_gene: TRBJ2-7
v_gene: TRBV4-1
CDR3aa: CASSPGAGRSGEQYF
CDR3nt: TGCGCCAGCAGCCCGGGGGCGGGAAGGTCGGGAGAGCAGTACTTC

d_gene: TRBD1
abundance: -
j_gene: TRBJ2-7
v_gene: TRBV18
CDR3aa: CASSPPGQAFSYEQYF
CDR3nt: TGTGCCAGCTCACCTCCGGGACAGGCATTCTCCTACGAGCAGTACTTC

d_gene: TRBD2
abundance: -
j_gene: TRBJ2-3
v_gene: TRBV19
CDR3aa: CASSRGGFTDTQYF
CDR3nt: TGTGCCAGTAGCCGGGGGGGATTCACAGATACGCAGTATTTT

d_gene: -
abundance: -
j_gene: TRBJ2-2
v_gene: TRBV6-5
CDR3aa: CATLNANTGELFF
CDR3nt: TGTGCCACCTTGAACGCGAACACCGGGGAGCTGTTTTTT

d_gene: TRBD2
abundance: -
j_gene: TRBJ2-2
v_gene: TRBV15
CDR3aa: CATSIAGVNTGELFF
CDR3nt: TGTGCCACCAGCATAGCGGGGGTGAACACCGGGGAGCTGTTTTTT

d_gene: TRBD2
abundance: -
j_gene: TRBJ2-5
v_gene: TRBV6-6
CDR3aa: CASSTRTSGQETQYF
CDR3nt: TGTGCCAGCAGTACCCGGACTAGCGGGCAAGAGACCCAGTACTTC

d_gene: -
abundance: -
j_gene: TRBJ1-2
v_gene: TRBV3-1/TRBV3-2
CDR3aa: CASSQDQPDQANYGYTF
CDR3nt: TGTGCCAGCAGCCAAGATCAACCGGACCAAGCTAACTATGGCTACACCTTC

d_gene: TRBD1
abundance: -
j_gene: TRBJ1-3
v_gene: TRBV27
CDR3aa: CASKRSTGAGNTIYF
CDR3nt: TGTGCCAGCAAACGCTCGACAGGGGCTGGAAACACCATATATTTT

d_gene: TRBD2
abundance: -
j_gene: TRBJ2-7
v_gene: TRBV6-5
CDR3aa: CASSPGTSREQYF
CDR3nt: TGTGCCAGCAGCCCCGGGACTAGTCGGGAGCAGTACTTC

d_gene: -
abundance: -
j_gene: TRBJ2-1
v_gene: TRBV2
CDR3aa: CASKAYNEQFF
CDR3nt: TGTGCCAGCAAAGCGTACAATGAGCAGTTCTTC

d_gene: -
abundance: -
j_gene: TRBJ1-1
v_gene: TRBV5-1
CDR3aa: CASSSRGGFTEAFF
CDR3nt: TGCGCCAGCAGCTCGAGAGGCGGGTTCACTGAAGCTTTCTTT

d_gene: TRBD1
abundance: once
j_gene: TRBJ2-1
v_gene: TRBV5-1
CDR3aa: CASSLGGGLGYNEQFF
CDR3nt: TGCGCCAGCAGCTTGGGAGGGGGCTTGGGGTACAATGAGCAGTTCTTC

d_gene: TRBD1
abundance: -
j_gene: TRBJ1-1
v_gene: TRBV7-8
CDR3aa: CASSPRDRVNTEAFF
CDR3nt: TGTGCCAGCAGCCCCAGGGACAGGGTGAACACTGAAGCTTTCTTT